These T cell receptor beta chains were read from a single sample in a study of CD8 T cells in ankylosing spondylitis. TCRdb ran MiXCR on the 5' RACE reads and lists one entry per CDR3 protein. This table has over 600,000 distinct CDR3 sequences, roughly 19% appearing once. What was sequenced was blood, either unsorted or a sorted T cell fraction (not recorded which). The origin of the receptors is a male donor with ankylosing spondylitis. Each CDR3 is given with its conserved first and last residue. The D gene is left open where the match is weak. Not every row has a clone size; where given, it reads once, few, many or a size class.

TRBJ2-7 | 14 | TRBV2 | - | - | TGTGCCAGCAGTGAACTAAAAGGGACCCTCTTGGCGTACTTC | CASSELKGTLLAYF
TRBJ1-1 | 15 | TRBV12-3/TRBV12-4 | - | - | TGTGCCAGCAGCAAGGAGTCCTCCGGTGACACTGAAGCTTTCTTT | CASSKESSGDTEAFF
TRBJ1-4 | 15 | TRBV27 | - | few | TGTGCCAGCAGTTTATGGGGGTTAAGAGGGGAAAAACTGTTTTTT | CASSLWGLRGEKLFF
TRBJ2-3 | 15 | TRBV4-3 | - | many | TGCGCCAGCAGCCAAGATCGGTCTAGCCCATGGGCGCAGTATTTT | CASSQDRSSPWAQYF
TRBJ2-7 | 15 | TRBV20-1 | - | few | TGCAGTGCTAGAGATCTAACTAGCATCTCCTACGAGCAGTACTTC | CSARDLTSISYEQYF
TRBJ1-1 | 15 | TRBV5-1 | - | - | TGCGCCAGCAGCCTCTCCCCAGGAGTTAACACTGAAGCTTTCTTT | CASSLSPGVNTEAFF
TRBJ2-7 | 13 | TRBV28 | TRBD1 | - | TGTGCCAGCGGGACAGGGTTTTTTTACGAGCAGTACTTC | CASGTGFFYEQYF
TRBJ2-5 | 13 | TRBV20-1 | - | - | TGCAGTGCTCCCACAGGGTTAGGGGAGACCCAGTACTTC | CSAPTGLGETQYF
TRBJ1-2 | 14 | TRBV20-1 | - | few | TGCAGTGCTAGAGATTGGGGCTTCGGCTATGGCTACACCTTC | CSARDWGFGYGYTF
TRBJ2-1 | 13 | TRBV20-1 | TRBD2 | - | TGCTGTCTAGCGGGAAAGGTTTACAATGAGCAGTTCTTC | CCLAGKVYNEQFF
TRBJ1-1 | 15 | TRBV20-1 | - | - | TGCAGTGCTAGAGGCCCCGGGCTTGGGACGGGCGGCGCTTTCTTT | CSARGPGLGTGGAFF
TRBJ2-7 | 14 | TRBV11-3 | - | - | TGTGCCAGCAGCCCCAGGACAACCCCCTACGAGCAGTACTTC | CASSPRTTPYEQYF
TRBJ2-1 | 14 | TRBV20-1 | TRBD2 | - | TGCAGTGCTAGAAGGCTAGCGGGAAACAATGAGCAGTTCTTC | CSARRLAGNNEQFF
TRBJ1-5 | 15 | TRBV7-4 | - | few | TGTGCCAGCAGCTTATCTCTATTCCCCAATCAGCCCCAGCATTTT | CASSLSLFPNQPQHF
TRBJ2-7 | 17 | TRBV10-3 | - | few | TGTGCCATCAGTGAGTCACTGCAGGGGAATCGGGGCCACGAGCAGTACTTC | CAISESLQGNRGHEQYF
TRBJ2-1 | 15 | TRBV27 | - | - | TGTGCCAGCAGCCCGGACGGAGTGCTATACAATGAGCAGTTCTTC | CASSPDGVLYNEQFF
TRBJ2-1 | 15 | TRBV5-1 | TRBD1 | many | TGCGCCAGCAGCTTGGTTGGACAGGGATTAAATGAGCAGTTCTTC | CASSLVGQGLNEQFF
TRBJ2-1 | 17 | TRBV12-3/TRBV12-4 | TRBD2 | few | TGTGCCAGCAGCACCTTCCCCGGGACTAGCGGGGGCAATGAGCAGTTCTTC | CASSTFPGTSGGNEQFF
TRBJ2-7 | 14 | TRBV3-1 | - | - | TGTGCCAGCACATCGGGGCTAAGCTCCTACGAGCAGTACTTC | CASTSGLSSYEQYF
TRBJ2-6 | 16 | TRBV6-1 | - | - | TGTGCCAGCACTCTACCTGAGACAGTTGGGGCCAACGTCCTGACTTTC | CASTLPETVGANVLTF
TRBJ2-3 | 16 | TRBV5-1 | TRBD2 | - | TGCGCCAGCAGCTCCGGACTAGCGGGGGGAACAGATACGCAGTATTTT | CASSSGLAGGTDTQYF
TRBJ2-7 | 15 | TRBV14 | TRBD2 | - | TGTGCCAGCAGCCTGGGACTAGCGGGAGGGGACGAGCAGTACTTC | CASSLGLAGGDEQYF
TRBJ1-2 | 13 | TRBV30 | - | - | TGTGCCTGGAGTTTGGGGATTAACTATGGCTACACCTTC | CAWSLGINYGYTF
TRBJ2-7 | 15 | TRBV15 | TRBD1 | few | TGTGCCACCAGCAGAGGTACAGGGGTGTCCTACGAGCAGTACTTC | CATSRGTGVSYEQYF
TRBJ1-2 | 14 | TRBV12-3/TRBV12-4 | - | many | TGTGCCAGCAGTTCCAACCTCCGCGCGGGCGGCTACACCTTC | CASSSNLRAGGYTF
TRBJ2-7 | 13 | TRBV18 | - | few | TGTGCCAGCTCACCATACAGGGAGGACGAGCAGTACTTC | CASSPYREDEQYF
TRBJ2-1 | 14 | TRBV20-1 | - | many | TGCAGTGCTAGAGGTCAAAGCTCCTACAATGAGCAGTTCTTC | CSARGQSSYNEQFF
TRBJ1-2 | 12 | TRBV29-1 | - | few | TGCAGCACTGCTAACAGGGTGGGCGGCTACACCTTC | CSTANRVGGYTF
TRBJ2-1 | 14 | TRBV18 | TRBD2 | few | TGTGCCAGCTCACCCGGGACTACAGACAATGAGCAGTTCTTC | CASSPGTTDNEQFF
TRBJ2-3 | 14 | TRBV29-1 | - | - | TGCAGCGTTGAGTACAGGCGTGTCACAGATACGCAGTATTTT | CSVEYRRVTDTQYF
TRBJ2-7 | 14 | TRBV20-1 | - | - | TGCAGTGTCAGGGTTCGGGACAACTCCTACGAGCAGTACTTC | CSVRVRDNSYEQYF
TRBJ2-5 | 14 | TRBV27 | TRBD1 | - | TGTGCCAGCAGTTCGAGGGGGCTCCAAGAGACCCAGTACTTC | CASSSRGLQETQYF
TRBJ1-1 | 12 | TRBV5-1 | - | - | TGCGCCAGCAGCTACGAGGGGGGGCTCGGGTTCTTT | CASSYEGGLGFF
TRBJ2-5 | 15 | TRBV7-2 | TRBD2 | - | TGTGCCAGCAGCTTTCCCCCTAGCGGGAACAAGACCCAGTACTTC | CASSFPPSGNKTQYF
TRBJ1-1 | 14 | TRBV3-1 | - | - | TGTGCCAGCAGCCACAAGGACAGGAACACTGAAGCTTTCTTT | CASSHKDRNTEAFF
TRBJ2-5 | 13 | TRBV29-1 | TRBD2 | few | TGCAGCGTTGCCCCCCGCGGGGGGGAGACCCAGTACTTC | CSVAPRGGETQYF
TRBJ2-7 | 14 | TRBV21-1 | - | - | TGTGCCAGCAGCAAATGGGGGGAGGGTCGCGAGCAGTACTTC | CASSKWGEGREQYF
TRBJ1-3 | 16 | TRBV7-2 | - | few | TGTGCCAGCAGCTATCTAGAGGGCGCAGGGGGAAACACCATATATTTT | CASSYLEGAGGNTIYF
TRBJ2-3 | 15 | TRBV5-1 | - | few | TGTGCCAGCAGCTTAGGGCAGGGAAGCACAGATACGCAGTATTTT | CASSLGQGSTDTQYF
TRBJ2-7 | 15 | TRBV7-9 | TRBD1 | - | TGTGCCAGCAGCCCAAGGACAGGGAGCTCCTACGAGCAGTACTTC | CASSPRTGSSYEQYF
TRBJ2-7 | 14 | TRBV20-1 | TRBD1 | - | TGCAGTGCTAGACTTGGACAGGGTTTCCACGAGCAGTACTTC | CSARLGQGFHEQYF
TRBJ2-7 | 13 | TRBV6-6 | - | - | TGTGCCAGCAGTTATCTAGCCAGCTACGAGCAGTACTTC | CASSYLASYEQYF
TRBJ2-7 | 16 | TRBV3-1 | - | few | TGTGCCAGCAGCCAAGTTCTAGTGTTGGATTCCTACGAGCAGTACTTC | CASSQVLVLDSYEQYF
TRBJ2-1 | 14 | TRBV7-2 | - | many | TGTGCCAGCAGCTTAGCGGGGACCTACAATGAGCAGTTCTTC | CASSLAGTYNEQFF
TRBJ2-2 | 13 | TRBV6-6 | - | - | TGTGCCAGCAGCAATCTCGGGACCGGGGAGCTGTTTTTT | CASSNLGTGELFF
TRBJ1-1 | 15 | TRBV6-1 | TRBD1 | few | TGTGCCAGCAGCCTGACAGGGCTGGTGAACACTGAAGCTTTCTTT | CASSLTGLVNTEAFF
TRBJ2-6 | 17 | TRBV27 | TRBD1 | - | TGTGCCAGCAGTCCTAGGACAGGGCGGCCCGGGGCCAACGTCCTGACTTTC | CASSPRTGRPGANVLTF
TRBJ1-6 | 15 | TRBV5-1 | TRBD1 | few | TGCGCCAGCAGCCCTACAGGGGTTAGGAATTCACCCCTCCACTTT | CASSPTGVRNSPLHF
TRBJ1-1 | 15 | TRBV5-1 | - | - | TGCGCCAGCAGCTTGGCCTTAGGGGTTGGCACTGAAGCTTTCTTT | CASSLALGVGTEAFF
TRBJ2-2 | 15 | TRBV12-3/TRBV12-4 | - | - | TGTGCCAGCAGTTCACAGGGTAGGGGCACCGGGGAGCTGTTTTTT | CASSSQGRGTGELFF
TRBJ2-7 | 17 | TRBV4-3 | - | - | TGCGCCAGCAGCCAAGAAGCCGGGCAACCGCTCACTTACGAGCAGTACTTC | CASSQEAGQPLTYEQYF
TRBJ2-7 | 14 | TRBV25-1 | - | - | TGTGCCAGCAGTGAGGCAAGATCGGTTTACGAGCAGTACTTC | CASSEARSVYEQYF
TRBJ2-1 | 15 | TRBV4-3 | TRBD2 | few | TGCGCCAGCAGCCAAGAGAAGCGGGAGTACAATGAGCAGTTCTTC | CASSQEKREYNEQFF
TRBJ2-3 | 15 | TRBV24-1 | - | few | TGTGCCACCAGTGATGGGGGAAAAGGCACAGATACGCAGTATTTT | CATSDGGKGTDTQYF